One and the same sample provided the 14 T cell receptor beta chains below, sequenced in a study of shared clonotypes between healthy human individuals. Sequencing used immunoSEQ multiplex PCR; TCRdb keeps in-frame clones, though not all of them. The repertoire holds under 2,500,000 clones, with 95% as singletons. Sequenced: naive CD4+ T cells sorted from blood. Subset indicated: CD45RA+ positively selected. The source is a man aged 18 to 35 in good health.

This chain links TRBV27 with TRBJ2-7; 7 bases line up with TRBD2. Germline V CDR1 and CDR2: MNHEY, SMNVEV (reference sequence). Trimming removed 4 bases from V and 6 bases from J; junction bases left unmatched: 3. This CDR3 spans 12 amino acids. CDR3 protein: CASSWGGGEQYF. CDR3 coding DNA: TGTGCCAGCAGTTGGGGGGGAGGCGAGCAGTACTTC.

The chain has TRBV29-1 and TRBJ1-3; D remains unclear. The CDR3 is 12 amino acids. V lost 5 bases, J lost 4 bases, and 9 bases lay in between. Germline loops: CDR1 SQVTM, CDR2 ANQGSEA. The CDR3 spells CSVLIVGNTIYF. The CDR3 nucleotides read TGCAGCGTTCTTATCGTCGGAAACACCATATATTTT.

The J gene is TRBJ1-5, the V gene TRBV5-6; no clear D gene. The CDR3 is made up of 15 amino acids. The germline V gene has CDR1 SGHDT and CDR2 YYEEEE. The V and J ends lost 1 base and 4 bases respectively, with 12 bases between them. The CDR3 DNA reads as TGTGCCAGCAGCTTGAGATCCTTGGGGAATCAGCCCCAGCATTTT. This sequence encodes CASSLRSLGNQPQHF.

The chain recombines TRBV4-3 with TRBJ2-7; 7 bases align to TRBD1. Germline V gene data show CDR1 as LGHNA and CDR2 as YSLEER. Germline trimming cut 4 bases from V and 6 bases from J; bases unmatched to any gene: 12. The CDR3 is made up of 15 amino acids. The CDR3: CASSRGTVGDGEQYF. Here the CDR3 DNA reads TGCGCCAGCAGCCGGGGGACAGTTGGGGACGGCGAGCAGTACTTC.

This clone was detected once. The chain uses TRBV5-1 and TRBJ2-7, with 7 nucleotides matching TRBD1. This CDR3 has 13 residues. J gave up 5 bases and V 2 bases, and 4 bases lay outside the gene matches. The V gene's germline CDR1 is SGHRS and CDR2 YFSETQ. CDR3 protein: CASSFRGQDEQYF. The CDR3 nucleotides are TGCGCCAGCAGCTTTAGGGGGCAGGACGAGCAGTACTTC.

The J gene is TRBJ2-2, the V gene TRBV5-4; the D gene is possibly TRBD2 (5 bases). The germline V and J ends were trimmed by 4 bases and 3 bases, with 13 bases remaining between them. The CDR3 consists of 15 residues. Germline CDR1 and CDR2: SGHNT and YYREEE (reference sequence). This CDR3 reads CASSRGSLYTGELFF. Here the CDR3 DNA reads TGTGCCAGCAGCCGAGGGTCCCTCTACACCGGGGAGCTGTTTTTT.

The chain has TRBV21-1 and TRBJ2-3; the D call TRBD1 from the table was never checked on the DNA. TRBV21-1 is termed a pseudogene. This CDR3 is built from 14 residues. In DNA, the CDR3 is TGTGCCAGCAGCAAAGCACAGGGGGCAGATACGCAGTATTTT. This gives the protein CASSKAQGADTQYF.

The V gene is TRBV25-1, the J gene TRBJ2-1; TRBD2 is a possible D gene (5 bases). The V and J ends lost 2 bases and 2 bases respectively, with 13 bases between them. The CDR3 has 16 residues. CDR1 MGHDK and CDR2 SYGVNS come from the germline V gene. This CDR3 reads CASSEGKGSPYNEQFF. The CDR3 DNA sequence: TGTGCCAGCAGTGAAGGAAAAGGGAGTCCCTACAATGAGCAGTTCTTC.

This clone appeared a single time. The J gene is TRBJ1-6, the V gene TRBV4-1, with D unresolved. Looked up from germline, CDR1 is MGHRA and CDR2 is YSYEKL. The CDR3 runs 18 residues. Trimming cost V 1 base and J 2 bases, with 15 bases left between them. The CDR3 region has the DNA TGCGCCAGCAGCCAAGCCTTGGTCCAGGCGCCCTATAATTCACCCCTCCACTTT. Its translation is CASSQALVQAPYNSPLHF.

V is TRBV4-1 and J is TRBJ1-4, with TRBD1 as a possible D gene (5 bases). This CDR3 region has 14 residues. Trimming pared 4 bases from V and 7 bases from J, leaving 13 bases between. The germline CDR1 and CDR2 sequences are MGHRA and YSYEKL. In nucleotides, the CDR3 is TGCGCCAGCAGCCGCGCCCAGGGTGCTGAAAAACTGTTTTTT. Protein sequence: CASSRAQGAEKLFF.

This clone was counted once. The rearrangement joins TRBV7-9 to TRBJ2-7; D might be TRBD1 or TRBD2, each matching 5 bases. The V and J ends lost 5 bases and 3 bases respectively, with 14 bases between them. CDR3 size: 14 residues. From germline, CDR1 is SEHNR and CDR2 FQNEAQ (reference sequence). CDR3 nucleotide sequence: TGTGCCAGCAGCCTTCAGGGCGGAGGCTACGAGCAGTACTTC. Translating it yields CASSLQGGGYEQYF. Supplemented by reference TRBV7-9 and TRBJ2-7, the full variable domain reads DTGVSQNPRHKITKRGQNVTFRCDPISEHNRLYWYRQTLGQGPEFLTYFQNEAQLEKSRLLSDRFSAERPKGSFSTLEIQRTEQGDSAMYLCASSLQGGGYEQYFGPGTRLTVT.

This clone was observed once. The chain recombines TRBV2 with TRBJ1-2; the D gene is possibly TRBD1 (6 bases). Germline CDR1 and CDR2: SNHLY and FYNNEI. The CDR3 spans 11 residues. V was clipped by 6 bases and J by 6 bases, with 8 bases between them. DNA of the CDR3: TGTGCCAGCAGGGCAGGGGATGGCTACACCTTC. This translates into CASRAGDGYTF.

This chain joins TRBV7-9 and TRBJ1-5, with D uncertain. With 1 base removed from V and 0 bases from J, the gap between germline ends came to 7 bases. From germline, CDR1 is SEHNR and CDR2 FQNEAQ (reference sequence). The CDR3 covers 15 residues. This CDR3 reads CASSLGAASNQPQHF. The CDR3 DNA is TGTGCCAGCAGCTTAGGGGCCGCTAGCAATCAGCCCCAGCATTTT.

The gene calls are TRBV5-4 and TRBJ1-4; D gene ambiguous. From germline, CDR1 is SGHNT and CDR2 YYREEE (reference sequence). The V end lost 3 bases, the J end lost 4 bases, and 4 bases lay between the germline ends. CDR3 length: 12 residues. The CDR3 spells CASSSDNEKLFF. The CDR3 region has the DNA TGTGCCAGCAGCTCTGATAATGAAAAACTGTTTTTT.